This is a list of T cell receptor beta chains from one sample in a study of T cells after yellow fever vaccination. MiXCR was run by TCRdb on the 5' RACE reads, yielding one entry per CDR3 protein. Here the sample spans about 580,000 distinct CDR3 sequences, around a sixth being singletons. Sequenced here: PBMCs, sampled roughly 5 days after the first yellow fever vaccination. Source of these receptors: a man aged 18 to 30 who received the YFV17D yellow fever vaccine. Both conserved end residues are part of each CDR3. D genes are given only for firm matches. A clone size is listed for some rows: how often the clone was seen (once, few, many), or a class if it is expanded.

clone_size | j_call | d_call | v_call | cdr3_aa | cdr3_nt
. | TRBJ1-2 | . | TRBV20-1 | CSARGARAGNYGYTF | TGCAGTGCTAGAGGGGCTCGGGCGGGTAACTATGGCTACACCTTC
few | TRBJ2-1 | . | TRBV5-6 | CASSSPAKGQFF | TGTGCCAGCAGCTCACCAGCGAAGGGGCAGTTCTTC
many | TRBJ1-3 | . | TRBV12-3/TRBV12-4 | CASSPLGRRGNTIYF | TGTGCCAGCAGTCCGCTTGGGCGGAGGGGAAACACCATATATTTT
. | TRBJ2-2 | . | TRBV29-1 | CSVQGPGGELFF | TGCAGCGTTCAGGGGCCGGGCGGGGAGCTGTTTTTT
. | TRBJ1-1 | . | TRBV3-1 | CASSQSLLTTEAFF | TGTGCCAGCAGCCAGAGCCTTTTAACCACTGAAGCTTTCTTT
few | TRBJ2-1 | TRBD2 | TRBV10-3 | CATTSGGSRAYNEQFF | TGTGCCACGACTAGCGGGGGGTCCAGAGCCTACAATGAGCAGTTCTTC
. | TRBJ2-1 | . | TRBV7-2 | CASSPGGVSYNEQFF | TGTGCCAGCAGCCCGGGCGGGGTCTCCTACAATGAGCAGTTCTTC
. | TRBJ1-6 | . | TRBV24-1 | CATRLNSPLHF | TGTGCCACCCGACTGAATTCACCCCTCCACTTT
few | TRBJ1-5 | . | TRBV6-1 | CASTPDTPGNQPQHF | TGTGCCAGCACCCCCGACACCCCCGGCAATCAGCCCCAGCATTTT
few | TRBJ1-2 | TRBD1 | TRBV7-9 | CASFGTDSDIHYGYTF | TGTGCCAGCTTTGGGACAGATTCAGACATCCACTATGGCTACACCTTC
many | TRBJ2-1 | TRBD2 | TRBV3-1 | CASAWTSVYNEQFF | TGTGCCAGCGCGTGGACTAGCGTCTACAATGAGCAGTTCTTC
. | TRBJ2-5 | TRBD1 | TRBV7-8 | CASSRGQGPTQSF | TGTGCCAGCAGCCGAGGACAGGGGCCGACCCAGTCCTTC
. | TRBJ1-2 | . | TRBV6-6 | CAGSRSPNYGYTF | TGTGCCGGTTCTCGTAGCCCTAACTATGGCTACACCTTC
. | TRBJ1-6 | . | TRBV20-1 | CSAGAQSLHF | TGCAGTGCTGGGGCCCAGTCCCTCCACTTT
. | TRBJ2-5 | . | TRBV4-2 | CASSQDRSQETQYF | TGTGCCAGCAGCCAAGACAGGAGCCAAGAGACCCAGTACTTC
once | TRBJ2-2 | . | TRBV7-3 | CASSFGGGLNTGELFF | TGTGCCAGCAGCTTTGGCGGGGGCCTGAACACCGGGGAGCTGTTTTTT
. | TRBJ2-1 | TRBD2 | TRBV5-6 | CASSSGGVSPDEQFF | TGTGCCAGCAGTAGCGGGGGGGTTTCTCCCGATGAGCAGTTCTTC
. | TRBJ2-2 | . | TRBV6-1 | CASSSRGGPTGELFF | TGTGCCAGCAGTAGCCGCGGGGGCCCCACCGGGGAGCTGTTTTTT
few | TRBJ1-6 | TRBD1 | TRBV2 | CASSRQGDSPLHF | TGTGCCAGCAGTAGACAGGGCGACTCACCCCTCCACTTT
. | TRBJ2-7 | TRBD1 | TRBV12-3/TRBV12-4 | CASSFGTGIPYEQYF | TGTGCCAGCAGTTTTGGGACAGGGATTCCCTACGAGCAGTACTTC
few | TRBJ1-5 | . | TRBV9 | CASSVGTNQPQHF | TGTGCCAGCAGCGTAGGCACGAATCAGCCCCAGCATTTT
many | TRBJ2-1 | . | TRBV5-1 | CASSSTRLLPRSYNEQFF | TGCGCCAGCAGCTCGACTCGCTTATTGCCTCGCTCCTACAATGAGCAGTTCTTC
many | TRBJ1-1 | TRBD1 | TRBV5-1 | CASSEDQGARAFF | TGCGCCAGCAGCGAGGATCAGGGGGCGAGAGCTTTCTTT
. | TRBJ2-3 | TRBD2 | TRBV7-3 | CASSQRGGRADTQYF | TGTGCCAGCAGCCAGCGGGGGGGGCGGGCAGATACGCAGTATTTT
few | TRBJ2-7 | TRBD2 | TRBV7-2 | CASSAPSTSGQAYEQYF | TGTGCCAGCAGCGCCCCCTCGACTAGCGGGCAAGCCTACGAGCAGTACTTC
. | TRBJ1-1 | . | TRBV7-9 | CASSPISGGTEAFF | TGTGCCAGCAGTCCCATAAGCGGGGGCACTGAAGCTTTCTTT
few | TRBJ2-1 | TRBD2 | TRBV4-1 | CASSPGGPEQFF | TGCGCCAGCAGCCCGGGGGGGCCTGAGCAGTTCTTC
many | TRBJ2-7 | TRBD1 | TRBV7-2 | CASSLTGLLEQYF | TGTGCCAGCAGTTTGACAGGGCTTTTGGAGCAGTACTTC
few | TRBJ2-7 | . | TRBV6-5 | CASWEVPYEQYF | TGTGCCAGCTGGGAGGTTCCCTACGAGCAGTACTTC
. | TRBJ2-5 | TRBD1 | TRBV12-3/TRBV12-4 | CASRSQAGGETQYF | TGTGCCAGCAGATCACAAGCAGGGGGAGAGACCCAGTACTTC
. | TRBJ2-7 | . | TRBV11-1 | CASSLVWDSREQYF | TGTGCCAGCAGCTTAGTTTGGGACTCCCGGGAGCAGTACTTC
many | TRBJ2-1 | TRBD2 | TRBV28 | CASRRPGGFLVDEQFF | TGTGCCAGCAGACGACCGGGGGGGTTTTTGGTCGATGAGCAGTTCTTC
. | TRBJ2-7 | TRBD1 | TRBV2 | CASNEGDRPYEQYF | TGTGCCAGCAACGAGGGGGACAGACCCTACGAGCAGTACTTC
few | TRBJ2-1 | . | TRBV12-3/TRBV12-4 | CASSLWDRVWEQFF | TGTGCCAGCAGTTTATGGGACCGCGTTTGGGAGCAGTTCTTC
many | TRBJ2-3 | . | TRBV5-1 | CASSLVVPGDTQYF | TGCGCCAGCAGCTTGGTTGTCCCCGGGGATACGCAGTATTTT
few | TRBJ2-2 | . | TRBV7-2 | CASSFPWTTGELFF | TGTGCCAGCAGCTTCCCCTGGACAACCGGGGAGCTGTTTTTT
many | TRBJ2-7 | . | TRBV7-2 | CASSLGGIRYEQYF | TGTGCCAGCAGCTTAGGGGGTATTCGGTACGAGCAGTACTTC